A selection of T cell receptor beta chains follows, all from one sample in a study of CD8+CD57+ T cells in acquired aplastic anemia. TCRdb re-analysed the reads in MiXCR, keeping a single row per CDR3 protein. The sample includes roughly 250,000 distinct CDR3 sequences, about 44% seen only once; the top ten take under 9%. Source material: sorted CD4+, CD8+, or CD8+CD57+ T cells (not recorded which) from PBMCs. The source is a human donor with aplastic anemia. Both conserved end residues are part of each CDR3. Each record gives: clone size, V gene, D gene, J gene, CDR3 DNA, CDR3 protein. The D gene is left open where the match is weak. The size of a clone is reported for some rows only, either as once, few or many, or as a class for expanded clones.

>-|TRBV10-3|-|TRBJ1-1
TGTGCCATCAGTGAGTTCCGCCAGCACTTATTCTTT
CAISEFRQHLFF
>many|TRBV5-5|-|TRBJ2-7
TGTGCCAGCAGCGTCCTTGCAGTTCCCTCCTACGAGCAGTACTTC
CASSVLAVPSYEQYF
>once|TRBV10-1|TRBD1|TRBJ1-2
TGCGCCATCGGGGACAGGGGGCTGTACACCTTC
CAIGDRGLYTF
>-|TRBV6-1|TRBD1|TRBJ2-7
TGTGCCAGCAGTGTAAACAGGGGCCCCTCAGGGGTAAATCACGAGCAGTACTTC
CASSVNRGPSGVNHEQYF
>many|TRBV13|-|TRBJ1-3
TGTGCCAGCAGCTGGAGGACGGTTGGCGGAAACACCATATATTTT
CASSWRTVGGNTIYF
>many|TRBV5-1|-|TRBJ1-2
TGCGCCAGCAGCTTGGTATTTTATCCAGGGAACTATGGCTACACCTTC
CASSLVFYPGNYGYTF
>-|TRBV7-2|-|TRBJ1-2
TGTGCCAGCAGCATGCAGCCAAGGGACGTCCTCACGACGCAGGGCTACACCTTC
CASSMQPRDVLTTQGYTF
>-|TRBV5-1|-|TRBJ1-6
TGTGCCAGCAGTCTCGGGGCCCATGGGGACTATAATTCACCCCTCCACTTT
CASSLGAHGDYNSPLHF
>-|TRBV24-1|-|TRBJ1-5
TGTGCCACCAGTGATTTGGAGGGGAATCAGCCCCAGCATTTT
CATSDLEGNQPQHF
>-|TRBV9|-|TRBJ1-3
TGTGCCAGCAGCGGGGCAGGGGTGCCTGGAAACACCATATATTTT
CASSGAGVPGNTIYF
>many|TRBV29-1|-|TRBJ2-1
TGCAGCGTTGACATTGGCCGGAGCTCCTACAATGAGCAGTTCTTC
CSVDIGRSSYNEQFF
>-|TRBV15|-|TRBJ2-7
TGTGCCACCAGCAGAGACAGTAGCTCCTACGAGCAGTACTTC
CATSRDSSSYEQYF
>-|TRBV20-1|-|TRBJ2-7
TGCAGTGCCAGTGATAGGACGATTGGGGAGCAGTACTTC
CSASDRTIGEQYF
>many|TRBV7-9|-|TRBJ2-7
TGTGCCAGCAGCTTCCTACGACCCCCCTACGAGCAGTACTTC
CASSFLRPPYEQYF
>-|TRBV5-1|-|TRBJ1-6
TGCGCCAGCAGCTTGTCGCCAGGGAGGACCTATAATTCACCCCTCCACTTT
CASSLSPGRTYNSPLHF
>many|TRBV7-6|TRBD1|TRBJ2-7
TGTGCCAGCAGCCCCGGGACAGTTAATTACGAGCAGTACTTC
CASSPGTVNYEQYF
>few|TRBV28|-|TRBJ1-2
TGTGCCAGCAACCCGGACTACTTTGGCTACACCTTC
CASNPDYFGYTF
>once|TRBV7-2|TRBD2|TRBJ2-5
TGTGCCAGCAGCTTAGCGGGAGGGCCTGGCGAGACCCAGTACTTC
CASSLAGGPGETQYF
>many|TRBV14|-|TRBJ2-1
TGTGCCAGCAGCCCCTGGGGTAGCGCCAACCCCAATGAGCAGTTCTTC
CASSPWGSANPNEQFF
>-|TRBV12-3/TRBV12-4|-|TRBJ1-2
TGTGCCAGCAGTTTATTGGCCTTAGGTGGCTACACCTTC
CASSLLALGGYTF
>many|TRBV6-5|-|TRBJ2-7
TGTGCCAGCAGTTATCGGGTCGTCGGTGACTACGAGCAGTACTTC
CASSYRVVGDYEQYF
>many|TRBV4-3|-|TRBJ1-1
TGCGCCAGCAGCCAAGACAGGAGGGGCACTGAAGCTTTCTTT
CASSQDRRGTEAFF
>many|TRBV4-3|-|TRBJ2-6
TGCGCCAGCAGCCAACTGCAAGAACAGAACTCTGGGGCCAACGTCCTGACTTTC
CASSQLQEQNSGANVLTF
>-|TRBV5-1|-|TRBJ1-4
TGCGCCAGCAGCTGGCAGGGAGGGTTTAATGATAAACTGTTTTTT
CASSWQGGFNDKLFF
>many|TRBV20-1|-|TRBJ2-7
TGCAGTGGCATACAGGGCATGGCCTACGAGCAGTACTTC
CSGIQGMAYEQYF
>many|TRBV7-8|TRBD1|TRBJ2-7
TGTGCCAGCAGCTCCAGGGGACAGTCAGCCTCCTACGAGCAGTACTTC
CASSSRGQSASYEQYF
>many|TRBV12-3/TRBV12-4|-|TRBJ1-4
TGTGCCAGCAGTTTCAGGTCAGGGGAAAATGAAAAACTGTTTTTT
CASSFRSGENEKLFF
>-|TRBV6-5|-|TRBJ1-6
TGTGCCAGCAGGGGTCCAACCCTCCACTTT
CASRGPTLHF
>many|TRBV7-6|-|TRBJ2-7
TGTGCCAGCAGCCGGGACTCTTCTCGCGAGCAGTACTTC
CASSRDSSREQYF
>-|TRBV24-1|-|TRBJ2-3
TGTGCCACCAGTGACCGGGACACCACAGATACGCAGTATTTT
CATSDRDTTDTQYF
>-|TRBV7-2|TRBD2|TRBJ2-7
TGTGCCAGCAGCTTACTCCGCGGGGGCTTC
CASSLLRGGF
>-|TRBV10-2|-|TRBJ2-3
TGTGCCAGCAGCTCCATACAGGGAAGGGGAGATACGCAGTATTTT
CASSSIQGRGDTQYF
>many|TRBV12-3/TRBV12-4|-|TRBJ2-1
TGTGCCAGCAGTTTAAACTCTGAGGAGCAGTTCTTC
CASSLNSEEQFF
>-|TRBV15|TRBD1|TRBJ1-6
TGTGCCACCAGCACGACAGGGTTGGATCCTTATAATTCACCCCTCCACTTT
CATSTTGLDPYNSPLHF
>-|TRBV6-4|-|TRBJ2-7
TGTGCCAGCAGTGACGAGGCAGGATCCTACGAGCAGTACTTC
CASSDEAGSYEQYF